These T cell receptor beta chains were read from a single sample in a study of beta chain features in type 1 diabetes. Libraries were prepared by immunoSEQ multiplex PCR; TCRdb keeps only in-frame clonotypes and omits some of them. Of approximately 330,000 clones listed, around 10% are singletons. Sequencing was done on a sample of naive CD4+ T cells from blood. The origin of the receptors is a woman in her thirties in good health. The CDR3 runs from the conserved cysteine through the conserved F or W. Each record gives: clone size, J gene, V gene, CDR3 length, D gene, CDR3 protein, CDR3 DNA. D genes are given only for firm matches. Rows give clone size only sometimes, using once, few, many, or a class for an expanded clone.

>NA|TRBJ2-1|TRBV28|14|TRBD1
CATLRQGFNNEQFF
TGTGCCACCCTCCGACAGGGTTTCAACAATGAGCAGTTCTTC
>few|TRBJ2-5|TRBV11-1|14|TRBD2
CASSFRGGFGTQYF
TGTGCCAGCAGCTTTCGCGGGGGGTTTGGGACCCAGTACTTC
>NA|TRBJ2-1|TRBV28|16|NA
CASSVSGGRGYNEQFF
TGTGCCAGCAGTGTTAGCGGTGGCCGGGGCTACAATGAGCAGTTCTTC
>NA|TRBJ2-1|TRBV7-9|17|TRBD1
CASSLVPRTGGNNEQFF
TGTGCCAGCAGCTTAGTTCCCAGGACAGGGGGTAACAATGAGCAGTTCTTC
>few|TRBJ1-2|TRBV4-3|15|NA
CASSQDIRTDYGYTF
TGCGCCAGCAGCCAAGATATAAGGACAGACTATGGCTACACCTTC
>NA|TRBJ2-1|TRBV19|16|NA
CASSMLAGPTDNEQFF
TGTGCCAGTAGTATGCTCGCGGGACCAACTGACAATGAGCAGTTCTTC
>few|TRBJ2-7|TRBV28|15|TRBD2
CASSFVGGRAYEQYF
TGTGCCAGCAGTTTCGTGGGCGGGAGGGCCTACGAGCAGTACTTC
>NA|TRBJ2-7|TRBV18|15|TRBD2
CASSRGLAGFDEQYF
TGTGCCAGCTCACGGGGACTAGCGGGCTTCGACGAGCAGTACTTC
>NA|TRBJ2-1|TRBV2|16|TRBD1
CASRAPTGSSYNEQFF
TGTGCCAGCAGAGCTCCGACAGGGAGCTCCTACAATGAGCAGTTCTTC
>NA|TRBJ2-3|TRBV30|16|NA
CAWSNRPHGSTDTQYF
TGTGCCTGGAGTAACCGTCCACACGGGAGCACAGATACGCAGTATTTT
>few|TRBJ2-3|TRBV2|14|TRBD2
CASTGTSGQDTQYF
TGTGCCAGCACCGGGACTAGCGGGCAAGATACGCAGTATTTT
>few|TRBJ2-1|TRBV7-3|17|TRBD2
CASSGAGTSGPYNEQFF
TGTGCCAGCAGCGGTGCCGGGACTAGCGGACCCTACAATGAGCAGTTCTTC
>few|TRBJ1-5|TRBV28|16|NA
CASSPPGGGGNQPQHF
TGTGCCAGCAGCCCCCCTGGCGGGGGCGGCAATCAGCCCCAGCATTTT
>NA|TRBJ2-7|TRBV5-1|14|TRBD1
CASSPLDRVDEQYF
TGCGCCAGCAGCCCCCTGGACAGGGTAGACGAGCAGTACTTC
>once|TRBJ2-7|TRBV30|12|NA
CAWSTVSYEQYF
TGTGCCTGGAGTACGGTCTCCTACGAGCAGTACTTC
>NA|TRBJ2-3|TRBV7-2|16|NA
CASSLVGTRPTDTQYF
TGTGCCAGCAGCTTAGTGGGGACTCGTCCCACAGATACGCAGTATTTT
>few|TRBJ1-4|TRBV4-3|15|NA
CASSQEREFNEKLFF
TGCGCCAGCAGCCAAGAGAGGGAGTTTAATGAAAAACTGTTTTTT
>NA|TRBJ2-7|TRBV6-5|13|NA
CASRSSRHYEQYF
TGTGCCAGCAGATCCTCTCGACACTACGAGCAGTACTTC
>NA|TRBJ2-5|TRBV10-3|15|TRBD2
CAISESVAGEETQYF
TGTGCCATCAGTGAGTCAGTAGCGGGAGAAGAGACCCAGTACTTC
>NA|TRBJ2-1|TRBV9|12|NA
CASSVTGNEQFF
TGTGCCAGCAGCGTGACGGGAAATGAGCAGTTCTTC
>NA|TRBJ1-1|TRBV7-9|14|NA
CASSSGQTNTEAFF
TGTGCCAGCAGCAGCGGACAGACGAACACTGAAGCTTTCTTT
>NA|TRBJ2-3|TRBV11-2|15|TRBD1
CASSTHRGSTDTQYF
TGTGCCAGCAGCACCCACAGGGGCAGCACAGATACGCAGTATTTT
>few|TRBJ1-5|TRBV18|15|TRBD1
CASSPTGGHSQPQHF
TGTGCCAGCTCACCGACAGGGGGCCACAGTCAGCCCCAGCATTTT
>NA|TRBJ2-1|TRBV9|15|NA
CASSVVSSSYNEQFF
TGTGCCAGCAGCGTAGTGAGTAGCTCCTACAATGAGCAGTTCTTC
>few|TRBJ2-1|TRBV5-6|16|TRBD2
CASSLGLAGTNNEQFF
TGTGCCAGCAGCTTAGGACTAGCGGGGACGAACAATGAGCAGTTCTTC
>few|TRBJ2-3|TRBV7-3|16|NA
CASSLGSGMGTDTQYF
TGTGCCAGCAGCTTAGGTTCGGGGATGGGCACAGATACGCAGTATTTT
>NA|TRBJ2-6|TRBV5-1|16|TRBD1
CASSSTGGAGANVLTF
TGCGCCAGCAGTTCCACAGGGGGCGCTGGGGCCAACGTCCTGACTTTC
>NA|TRBJ1-2|TRBV10-3|14|TRBD1
CAIRDSTGGSGYTF
TGTGCCATCAGGGACTCGACAGGGGGATCTGGCTACACCTTC
>few|TRBJ2-7|TRBV18|15|TRBD2
CASSLQAGALYEQYF
TGTGCCAGCTCACTACAAGCGGGAGCTCTTTACGAGCAGTACTTC
>few|TRBJ2-3|TRBV4-3|15|NA
CASSQGGFYTDTQYF
TGCGCCAGCAGCCAAGGAGGGTTTTACACAGATACGCAGTATTTT
>many|TRBJ2-1|TRBV14|13|TRBD2
CASSQGSGRKEFF
TGTGCCAGCAGCCAAGGGAGCGGGAGGAAGGAGTTCTTC
>NA|TRBJ1-2|TRBV5-6|13|NA
CASTKLGRGGYTF
TGTGCCAGCACTAAGCTGGGGCGGGGTGGCTACACCTTC
>few|TRBJ1-1|TRBV9|14|NA
CASSVSPRDTEAFF
TGTGCCAGCAGCGTAAGCCCTCGGGACACTGAAGCTTTCTTT
>few|TRBJ2-7|TRBV28|14|TRBD2
CASSSPGLATEQYF
TGTGCCAGCAGTTCACCGGGACTAGCGACCGAGCAGTACTTC
>NA|TRBJ2-1|TRBV19|17|NA
CASSITPDGSRYNEQFF
TGTGCCAGTAGTATAACCCCCGACGGGAGTAGGTACAATGAGCAGTTCTTC
>few|TRBJ2-7|TRBV4-2|14|TRBD1
CASSKDRGSYEQYF
TGTGCCAGCAGCAAGGACAGGGGTTCGTACGAGCAGTACTTC
>NA|TRBJ1-2|TRBV7-6|17|TRBD1
CANYKTGQGALNYGYTF
TGTGCCAACTATAAGACGGGGCAGGGGGCCTTAAACTATGGCTACACCTTC
>few|TRBJ2-7|TRBV18|15|NA
CASSPPGLYSYEQYF
TGTGCCAGCTCACCACCGGGGCTATACTCCTACGAGCAGTACTTC
>few|TRBJ2-2|TRBV30|14|NA
CAWNGRVNTGELFF
TGTGCCTGGAATGGCAGGGTAAACACCGGGGAGCTGTTTTTT
>few|TRBJ2-5|TRBV7-2|12|NA
CASRFRQETQYF
TGTGCCAGCAGGTTCAGGCAAGAGACCCAGTACTTC
>NA|TRBJ2-3|TRBV7-3|15|TRBD2
CASSSMTSGLDTQYF
TGTGCCAGCAGCTCCATGACTAGCGGGTTAGATACGCAGTATTTT
>NA|TRBJ2-1|TRBV5-1|17|TRBD2
CASGGSGSVLTYNEQFF
TGCGCCAGTGGGGGTAGCGGGAGTGTACTCACCTACAATGAGCAGTTCTTC
>NA|TRBJ2-4|TRBV4-1|19|TRBD2
CASSPGLALSQLAKNIQYF
TGCGCCAGCAGCCCGGGACTAGCGCTTTCTCAGTTAGCCAAAAACATTCAGTACTTC
>NA|TRBJ2-7|TRBV7-6|14|NA
CASSLAQGSNEQYF
TGTGCCAGCAGCTTAGCGCAGGGAAGTAACGAGCAGTACTTC
>few|TRBJ2-4|TRBV9|15|NA
CASSPTGSEGNIQYF
TGTGCCAGCAGCCCCACAGGGTCGGAAGGGAACATTCAGTACTTC
>NA|TRBJ2-7|TRBV28|14|NA
CASSVLQGLGEQYF
TGTGCCAGCAGCGTACTACAGGGTCTGGGAGAGCAGTACTTC
>few|TRBJ1-1|TRBV5-1|14|NA
CASSLDSMNTEAFF
TGCGCCAGCAGCTTGGACAGTATGAACACTGAAGCTTTCTTT
>NA|TRBJ2-7|TRBV19|14|NA
CASRVGTGSYEQYF
TGTGCCAGTAGGGTCGGTACAGGCTCCTACGAGCAGTACTTC
>NA|TRBJ1-5|TRBV30|15|NA
CAWKADTFSNQPQHF
TGTGCCTGGAAGGCGGACACTTTTAGCAATCAGCCCCAGCATTTT
>few|TRBJ1-2|TRBV27|14|TRBD1
CASRLGQGFGGYTF
TGTGCCAGCAGACTCGGACAGGGGTTTGGGGGCTACACCTTC
>few|TRBJ1-1|TRBV28|11|NA
CACIMNTEAFF
TGTGCCTGCATCATGAACACTGAAGCTTTCTTT